This T cell receptor (beta chain) stems from a study of cytomegalovirus exposure and HLA in healthy donors. PCR amplification relied on 60 Vbeta primers (plus 13 Jbeta primers). Using immunoSEQ multiplex PCR, the repertoire was profiled, and TCRdb retains in-frame clones only, with some absent. This listing includes about 170,000 clones. The V segment lost 5 bases and the J segment 4 bases; nucleotides outside the gene matches: 9. Looked up from germline, CDR1 is MNHNY and CDR2 is SVGAGI (reference sequence). This CDR3 has 16 amino acids. The clonotype was recovered from a woman aged 18-35 years in good health and CMV-seropositive. V gene TRBV6-6 combines with J gene TRBJ1-2, with 11 bases that match TRBD1. Material: PBMCs. The CDR3 nucleotides read TGTGCCAGCAGTAAGGACAGGGGGCAAGCAGGCTATGGCTACACCTTC. Translation gives CASSKDRGQAGYGYTF.